This T cell receptor (beta chain) was documented in a study of blood T cells in healthy people across ages. The CDR3 loop spans 12 amino acids. Germline V gives CDR1 MNHEY, CDR2 SVGAGI. Trimming stripped 2 bases from V and 11 bases from J, with 7 bases between. A sample-barcoded 5' primer and a J-beta primer mix were used in a second PCR of roughly 6 to 12 cycles. One entry per CDR3 protein results from TCRdb running MiXCR on the 5' RACE reads. The profile shows hundreds of thousands of distinct CDR3 sequences, about half of them singletons. The sequence came from an older woman in good health. V and J are TRBV6-5 and TRBJ1-6; no reliable D call. The sequencing sample was made of blood. The CDR3 is CASSYHEAPLHF. CDR3 coding DNA: TGTGCCAGCAGTTACCACGAGGCACCCCTCCACTTT.